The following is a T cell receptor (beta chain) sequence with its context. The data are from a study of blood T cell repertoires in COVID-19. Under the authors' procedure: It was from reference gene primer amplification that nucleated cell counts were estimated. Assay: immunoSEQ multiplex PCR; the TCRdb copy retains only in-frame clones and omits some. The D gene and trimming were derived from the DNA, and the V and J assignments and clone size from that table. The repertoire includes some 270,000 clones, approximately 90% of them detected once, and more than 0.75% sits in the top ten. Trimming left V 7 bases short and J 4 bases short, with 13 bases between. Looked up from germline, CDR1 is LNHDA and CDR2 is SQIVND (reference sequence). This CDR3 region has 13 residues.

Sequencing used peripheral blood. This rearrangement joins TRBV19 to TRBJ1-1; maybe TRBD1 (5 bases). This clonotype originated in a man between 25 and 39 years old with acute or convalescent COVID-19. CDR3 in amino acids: CASTPGGVTEAFF. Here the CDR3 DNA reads TGTGCCAGTACCCCGGGGGGGGTCACTGAAGCTTTCTTT.